This TCR beta chain was documented in a study of cytomegalovirus exposure and HLA in healthy donors. About this clone: Its target is unknown.

Study outcomes and limitations: Per published reports, the classifier diagnosed cytomegalovirus status with high specificity and sensitivity.

In the PCR, 60 Vbeta and 13 Jbeta primers were used. TCRdb's table, derived via immunoSEQ multiplex PCR, lists solely in-frame clones and lacks some. The profile covers roughly 80,000 clones, with under 80% appearing a single time and roughly 4.9% taken by the ten largest. The V gene's germline CDR1 is MNHEY and CDR2 SMNVEV (reference sequence). This CDR3 is built from 12 residues. V lost 6 bases, J lost 6 bases, and 11 bases lay in between. This chain connects TRBV27 to TRBJ1-2; the D gene is possibly TRBD1 (5 bases). Sequenced: PBMCs. The receptor was derived from a man between 60 and 75 years old in good health and CMV-seropositive. CDR3 loop: CASSGGKDGYTF. CDR3 nucleotides: TGTGCCAGCAGCGGGGGAAAGGATGGCTACACCTTC.